This T cell receptor beta chain was sequenced in a study of T cell responses to AZD1222 COVID-19 vaccine. CDR3 length equals 13 residues. The ends were cut back, 7 bases at V and 4 bases at J, with 13 bases in the middle. Sequencing was performed with immunoSEQ multiplex PCR; in TCRdb, only in-frame clones are kept and a portion is missing. The sample includes 70,000 to 100,000 clones, about 94% of them seen just once. Pooling of second doses given at about 4 or about 12 weeks was done. The sample consisted of peripheral blood, taken 28 days after the second AZD1222 dose. The receptor's source is an adult who received the AZD1222 COVID-19 vaccine. The chain recombines TRBV12-3 or TRBV12-4 with TRBJ1-2; maybe TRBD1 (6 bases). The CDR3 is CASNQGSTYGYTF. In DNA form, the CDR3 reads TGTGCCAGCAACCAGGGGAGTACCTATGGCTACACCTTC.